The 23 T cell receptor beta chains below come from one sample, sequenced in a study of radiation and T cells in renal cell carcinoma. The treatment is: treatment-naive control, cytoreductive nephrectomy. Measured with immunoSEQ multiplex PCR; TCRdb has only the in-frame clones, and not every one. The sample holds tens of thousands of clones, 58% seen once. The sample consisted of tumor tissue, taken from a patient whose treatment was nephrectomy without radiotherapy. The source is a man aged 35 to 55 with renal cell carcinoma.

This clone was picked up a small number of times. The chain joins TRBV9 to TRBJ1-1; no clear D gene. The CDR3 is 12 residues long. Per the germline V gene, CDR1 is SGDLS and CDR2 is YYNGEE. Trimming removed 0 bases from V and 4 bases from J, with 4 bases in between. CDR3 in DNA: TGTGCCAGCAGCGTAGTCACCACTGAAGCTTTCTTT. Its protein product is CASSVVTTEAFF.

This clone occurred once. The V gene is TRBV9, the J gene TRBJ2-5, with D tentatively TRBD1 or TRBD2 (5 bases each). The CDR3 has 15 amino acids. The ends were cut back, 2 bases at V and 4 bases at J, with 15 bases in the middle. Germline V lookup: CDR1 SGDLS, CDR2 YYNGEE. The CDR3 DNA reads TGTGCCAGCAGCGTTTGGGGGAGCGGCGGAGAGACCCAGTACTTC. Residues: CASSVWGSGGETQYF. The whole variable domain, filled in from reference TRBV9 and TRBJ2-5, reads DSGVTQTPKHLITATGQRVTLRCSPRSGDLSVYWYQQSLDQGLQFLIQYYNGEERAKGNILERFSAQQFPDLHSELNLSSLELGDSALYFCASSVWGSGGETQYFGPGTRLLVL.

V is TRBV19 and J is TRBJ2-5; D may correspond to TRBD1 or TRBD2 (5 bases each). Trimming stripped 8 bases from V and 5 bases from J, with 21 bases between. Germline CDR1 LNHDA, CDR2 SQIVND (reference sequence). This CDR3 has 15 residues. The CDR3 nucleotides read TGTGCCAGTGGGCCCGTATCGGGGCTTAGGGAGACCCAGTACTTC. Protein: CASGPVSGLRETQYF.

This clone was observed a handful of times. The genes are TRBV27 and TRBJ1-6; 11 bases agree with TRBD1. V gave up 10 bases and J gave up 9 bases; unmatched junction bases: 11. The CDR3 sequence is 15 residues long. Germline V lookup: CDR1 MNHEY, CDR2 SMNVEV (reference sequence). In DNA form, the CDR3 reads TGTGCCACCACGGACAGGGGGCAGTTCGCTTCACCCCTCCACTTT. It encodes CATTDRGQFASPLHF.

The chain links TRBV6-1 to TRBJ1-5; no clear D. Germline loops: CDR1 MNHNS, CDR2 SASEGT. V was shortened by 1 base and J by 6 bases, with 10 bases between the two germline ends. The CDR3 consists of 14 residues. The CDR3 protein is CASSEVRTFQPQHF. CDR3 sequence (DNA): TGTGCCAGCAGTGAAGTTCGGACCTTTCAGCCCCAGCATTTT.

Relative to its sample, this clone is medium-sized. The rearrangement joins TRBV5-1 to TRBJ2-7, with D unresolved. V lost 4 bases and J lost 0, with 11 bases in between. CDR1 is SGHRS, CDR2 YFSETQ, per germline. CDR3 length: 14 residues. The CDR3: CASSPRSSSYEQYF. DNA for the CDR3: TGCGCCAGCAGCCCCCGGTCGAGCTCCTACGAGCAGTACTTC.

The CDR3 loop reads CASSLTTDTQYF. The CDR3 DNA reads as TGTGCCAGCAGCTTAACGACAGATACGCAGTATTTT. The chain couples TRBV11-2 to TRBJ2-3; D is uncertain. The V gene's germline CDR1 is SGHAT and CDR2 FQNNGV. V was cut by 2 bases and J by 3 bases, with 3 bases left in between. CDR3 length: 12 amino acids.

The chain is built from TRBV29-1 and TRBJ1-2; 9 bases align to TRBD1. This CDR3 contains 14 residues. Germline V gene lookup returns CDR1 SQVTM and CDR2 ANQGSEA. With V trimmed by 2 bases and J by 7 bases, 8 bases remained unmatched. CDR3 nucleotide sequence: TGCAGCGTTGAATACCCGGACAGGGGAGGTGGCTACACCTTC. It encodes CSVEYPDRGGGYTF.

This clone ranks as medium-sized. The junction does not match germline at one end; this may be a read error. The chain is built from TRBV29-1 and TRBJ1-1; D perhaps matches TRBD1 (6 bases). This CDR3 is 11 amino acids long. Germline CDR1 reads SQVTM; CDR2 reads ANQGSEA. CDR3 in DNA: TGCAGCGTAGGCCGTGGGGGCCTCCCTCTCTTT. This encodes CSVGRGGLPLF.

The chain combines TRBV5-6 with TRBJ2-4; D possibly corresponds to TRBD1 (6 bases). Germline V gene data show CDR1 as SGHDT and CDR2 as YYEEEE. V was cut by 1 base and J by 2 bases, with 16 bases left in between. CDR3 size: 17 residues. CDR3 sequence (DNA): TGTGCCAGCAGCTTGACTGAGACAGGAAGATCCAAAAACATTCAGTACTTC. This encodes CASSLTETGRSKNIQYF.

V is TRBV15 and J is TRBJ1-5; D gene unclear. The length of the CDR3 is 14 residues. Germline CDR1 LNHNV, CDR2 YYDKDF (reference sequence). V lost 0 bases and J lost 2, with 5 bases in between. Here the CDR3 DNA reads TGTGCCACCAGCAGAGATTTTGGCAATCAGCCCCAGCATTTT. It yields the protein CATSRDFGNQPQHF.

The chain employs TRBV5-1 and TRBJ2-1, with unresolved D. The ends were cut back, 2 bases at V and 0 bases at J, with 6 bases in the middle. This CDR3 has 14 residues. Germline-derived CDR1 and CDR2 are SGHRS and YFSETQ. The CDR3 is CASSFEVSYNEQFF. CDR3 DNA: TGCGCCAGCAGCTTCGAGGTCTCCTACAATGAGCAGTTCTTC.

The CDR3 spells CASSPRRGTDTQYF. For the CDR3, the DNA is TGTGCCAGCAGCCCCCGGCGGGGAACAGATACGCAGTATTTT. This sequence joins TRBV7-9 and TRBJ2-3, with D possibly TRBD2 on 6 matching bases. The CDR3 covers 14 residues. Trimming took off 5 bases at V and 3 bases at J, with 12 bases between the two ends. The germline V gene has CDR1 SEHNR and CDR2 FQNEAQ (reference sequence).

V gene TRBV5-1 combines with J gene TRBJ2-3, with TRBD1 as a possible D gene (6 bases). Trimming took off 2 bases at V and 5 bases at J, with 12 bases between the two ends. Germline CDR1 and CDR2: SGHRS and YFSETQ. The CDR3 extends over 14 amino acids. As DNA, the CDR3 is TGCGCCAGCAGCTTACAGGGATCGGAAGATACGCAGTATTTT. The encoded protein is CASSLQGSEDTQYF. The full variable domain, completed using reference TRBV5-1 and TRBJ2-3, is KAGVTQTPRYLIKTRGQQVTLSCSPISGHRSVSWYQQTPGQGLQFLFEYFSETQRNKGNFPGRFSGRQFSNSRSEMNVSTLELGDSALYLCASSLQGSEDTQYFGPGTRLTVL.

This clone was recorded a few times. The CDR3 is CASSFRPRDRGYGYTF. In DNA form, the CDR3 reads TGTGCCAGCAGTTTCAGGCCCCGGGACAGGGGCTATGGCTACACCTTC. This sequence joins TRBV27 and TRBJ1-2; 10 bases line up with TRBD1. The CDR3 contains 16 residues. The ends lost 3 bases at V and 4 bases at J; junction bases unmatched: 8. Looked up from germline, CDR1 is MNHEY and CDR2 is SMNVEV (reference sequence).

Written as DNA, the CDR3 is TGTGCCAGCAGCTTAGATGTGGTGGGAGGAAACACCATATATTTT. Its protein is CASSLDVVGGNTIYF. This chain uses TRBV7-9 with TRBJ1-3; D gene unclear. The CDR3 covers 15 residues. With 1 base removed from V and 4 bases from J, the gap between germline ends came to 11 bases. The germline gives CDR1 SEHNR, CDR2 FQNEAQ (reference sequence).

In this sample, this clone turned up many times. This chain links TRBV6-5 with TRBJ2-2, with unresolved D. Germline V gene data show CDR1 as MNHEY and CDR2 as SVGAGI. This CDR3 comprises 13 residues. V gave up 6 bases and J gave up 5 bases, with 10 bases separating them. The CDR3 DNA follows: TGTGCCAGCAGCCCTCTTGGTACCGGGGAGCTGTTTTTT. Translation: CASSPLGTGELFF.

J is TRBJ2-5 and V is TRBV2, with 8 bases lining up with TRBD2. Germline V gene sequence: CDR1 SNHLY, CDR2 FYNNEI. This CDR3 region has 15 residues. Germline trimming cut 4 bases from V and 5 bases from J; bases unmatched to any gene: 9. The CDR3, as DNA: TGTGCCAGCAGTGGAGAGGGACTAGGGAGGGAGACCCAGTACTTC. It encodes CASSGEGLGRETQYF.

In this sample, this clone turned up a few times. The chain carries TRBV28 and TRBJ1-5; D perhaps matches TRBD1 (5 bases). Per germline, CDR1 MDHEN and CDR2 SYDVKM. The V end lost 6 bases, the J end lost 5 bases, and 20 bases lay between the germline ends. The CDR3 is made up of 16 amino acids. CDR3 sequence reads: CASRPRIRGSDQPQHF. The CDR3, as DNA: TGTGCCAGCAGACCGAGAATAAGGGGTTCTGATCAGCCCCAGCATTTT. The full variable domain, in which reference TRBV28 and TRBJ1-5 provide the parts outside the CDR3, is DVKVTQSSRYLVKRTGEKVFLECVQDMDHENMFWYRQDPGLGLRLIYFSYDVKMKEKGDIPEGYSVSREKKERFSLILESASTNQTSMYLCASRPRIRGSDQPQHFGDGTRLSIL.

This chain links TRBV7-8 with TRBJ1-3, with 8 bases lining up with TRBD1. The V gene's germline CDR1 is SGHVS and CDR2 FQNEAQ. The CDR3 contains 14 residues. After removal of 6 bases from V and 2 bases from J, the junction contained 3 bases not matched to a gene. CDR3 sequence (DNA): TGTGCCAGCAGATCACAGGGGGCTGGAAACACCATATATTTT. Residues: CASRSQGAGNTIYF.

The V call is TRBV27, the J call TRBJ2-1; 11 bases are shared with TRBD2. The length of the CDR3 is 18 residues. V gave up 3 bases and J gave up 6 bases; unmatched junction bases: 13. Germline V lookup: CDR1 MNHEY, CDR2 SMNVEV (reference sequence). CDR3 in amino acids: CASSFGGTSGVGANEQFF. The DNA for the CDR3 is TGTGCCAGCAGTTTTGGGGGGACTAGCGGCGTGGGGGCCAATGAGCAGTTCTTC.

This clone was seen a handful of times. The chain combines TRBV7-9 with TRBJ1-3; tentative D call: TRBD1 (5 bases). The CDR3 consists of 14 residues. V lost 5 bases and J lost 0, with 8 bases in between. Germline CDR1 reads SEHNR; CDR2 reads FQNEAQ (reference sequence). For the CDR3, the DNA is TGTGCCAGCAGCCGGGGGTTCTCTGGAAACACCATATATTTT. It codes for CASSRGFSGNTIYF.

This clone was observed a handful of times. The J gene is TRBJ1-5, the V gene TRBV7-2, with D unclear. The CDR3 covers 13 residues. The V gene lost 5 bases and the J gene lost 4 bases, with 9 bases spanning the gap. Germline V CDR1 and CDR2: SGHTA, FQGNSA. CDR3 loop: CASSPDGNQPQHF. For the CDR3, the DNA is TGTGCCAGCAGCCCCGACGGAAATCAGCCCCAGCATTTT.